A selection of T cell receptor beta chains follows, all from one sample in a study of T cell responses to AZD1222 COVID-19 vaccine. This table comes from immunoSEQ multiplex PCR, and its TCRdb copy is limited to in-frame clones, with some not included. The sample carries about 56,000 clones, approximately 83% recorded once. Source: peripheral blood, taken on day 0 of AZD1222 vaccination. The source of these receptors is an adult in good health. The CDR3 runs from the conserved cysteine through the conserved F or W. A D gene is named only where the DNA matches it firmly. Part of the rows lack a size; the others show once, few, many or a class for expanded clones.

TRBD1	TRBJ2-1	NA	TRBV15	CATSRGDRGPLDEQFF	TGTGCCACCAGCAGAGGTGACAGGGGCCCCCTCGATGAGCAGTTCTTC
NA	TRBJ2-5	NA	TRBV7-9	CASTSRTGGSGAQYF	TGTGCCAGCACCAGCCGTACGGGGGGCAGCGGGGCCCAGTACTTC
NA	TRBJ2-1	NA	TRBV9	CASSSLANAYNEQFF	TGTGCCAGCAGCTCTCTAGCGAACGCCTACAATGAGCAGTTCTTC
NA	TRBJ2-5	NA	TRBV27	CASRPRGSGSVQETQYF	TGTGCCAGCAGGCCTAGGGGATCTGGGTCCGTACAAGAGACCCAGTACTTC
NA	TRBJ2-7	NA	TRBV2	CASSEYEQYF	TGTGCCAGCAGTGAGTACGAGCAGTACTTC
TRBD2	TRBJ2-1	NA	TRBV6-2/TRBV6-3	CASSYHGGGASNYNEQFF	TGTGCCAGCAGTTACCACGGCGGGGGGGCCAGTAACTACAATGAGCAGTTCTTC
TRBD1	TRBJ2-3	once	TRBV6-1	CASSEAGGQGTDTQYF	TGTGCCAGCAGTGAAGCAGGGGGACAGGGCACAGATACGCAGTATTTT
TRBD1	TRBJ2-2	NA	TRBV4-2	CASSQDTGDTGELFF	TGTGCCAGCAGCCAAGATACAGGGGACACCGGGGAGCTGTTTTTT
TRBD1	TRBJ1-5	once	TRBV3-1/TRBV3-2	CASSQQGATYQPQHF	TGTGCCAGCAGCCAACAGGGGGCGACTTACCAGCCCCAGCATTTT
NA	TRBJ2-7	NA	TRBV28	CASSWGQTYEQYF	TGTGCCAGCAGTTGGGGTCAGACCTACGAGCAGTACTTC
NA	TRBJ2-4	NA	TRBV28	CASSDQLLAKNIQYF	TGTGCCAGCAGCGACCAGCTTTTAGCCAAAAACATTCAGTACTTC
TRBD1	TRBJ1-4	NA	TRBV6-5	CASRITGEGGEKLFF	TGTGCCAGCAGGATCACAGGGGAGGGAGGTGAAAAACTGTTTTTT
TRBD2	TRBJ2-3	NA	TRBV5-1	CASSLALAGGRHYTQYF	TGCGCCAGCAGCTTGGCTCTAGCGGGGGGACGTCACTATACGCAGTATTTT
NA	TRBJ1-2	NA	TRBV5-4	CASRRDQQLFYGYTF	TGTGCCAGCAGGCGAGACCAACAGCTTTTCTATGGCTACACCTTC
NA	TRBJ1-1	NA	TRBV7-9	CASSLGIITEAFF	TGTGCCAGCAGCTTGGGTATAATCACTGAAGCTTTCTTT
TRBD2	TRBJ2-5	NA	TRBV7-2	CASSPVAGGKETQYF	TGTGCCAGCAGCCCCGTAGCGGGGGGGAAAGAGACCCAGTACTTC
NA	TRBJ1-5	NA	TRBV19	CASSIDFLQIYQPQHF	TGTGCCAGTAGTATAGATTTCTTGCAGATTTATCAGCCCCAGCATTTT
NA	TRBJ2-7	NA	TRBV3-1/TRBV3-2	CASSQRSVGEQYF	TGTGCCAGCAGCCAGAGGTCAGTCGGAGAGCAGTACTTC
NA	TRBJ1-1	NA	TRBV5-4	CASSPGGRVGVNTEAFF	TGTGCCAGCAGCCCTGGGGGCCGGGTCGGAGTGAACACTGAAGCTTTCTTT
NA	TRBJ1-5	NA	TRBV5-4	CASSLGVGQPQHF	TGTGCCAGCAGCTTGGGCGTAGGTCAGCCCCAGCATTTT
NA	TRBJ1-4	NA	TRBV3-1/TRBV3-2	CASGRGAGNEKLFF	TGTGCCAGCGGCAGGGGAGCGGGTAATGAAAAACTGTTTTTT
TRBD1	TRBJ2-7	NA	TRBV29-1	CSVVVDRGGYEQYF	TGCAGCGTTGTTGTGGACAGGGGGGGCTACGAGCAGTACTTC
TRBD2	TRBJ2-3	NA	TRBV6-2/TRBV6-3	CASSPNGLAGGQLGDTQYF	TGTGCCAGCAGCCCTAATGGACTAGCGGGGGGGCAATTGGGAGATACGCAGTATTTT
TRBD2	TRBJ2-1	few	TRBV11-2	CASNPLAGVDNEQFF	TGTGCCAGCAACCCGCTAGCGGGGGTCGACAATGAGCAGTTCTTC
TRBD2	TRBJ2-5	NA	TRBV7-2	CASSSRPGTSGRAQYF	TGTGCCAGCAGCTCGCGCCCCGGGACTAGCGGGCGGGCCCAGTACTTC
NA	TRBJ1-2	NA	TRBV5-4	CASSLDRTSYTF	TGTGCCAGCAGCTTGGATAGAACCAGCTACACCTTC
NA	TRBJ1-2	NA	TRBV6-5	CASRTEGPYGYTF	TGTGCCAGCAGGACGGAGGGACCCTATGGCTACACCTTC
TRBD1	TRBJ1-1	NA	TRBV7-9	CASSKTGGVLDTEAFF	TGTGCCAGCAGCAAGACAGGGGGCGTTTTGGACACTGAAGCTTTCTTT
NA	TRBJ1-3	NA	TRBV28	CASSTPSGASGNTIYF	TGTGCCAGCAGTACACCCTCAGGGGCCTCTGGAAACACCATATATTTT
TRBD2	TRBJ2-3	NA	TRBV10-3	CAITQAGDSTDTQYF	TGTGCCATCACTCAAGCGGGGGATAGCACAGATACGCAGTATTTT
NA	TRBJ2-3	NA	TRBV6-5	CASSYGRPSTQYF	TGTGCCAGCAGTTACGGAAGGCCGTCGACGCAGTATTTT
NA	TRBJ2-2	NA	TRBV19	CASSWGHQNTGELFF	TGTGCCAGTAGTTGGGGACACCAAAACACCGGGGAGCTGTTTTTT
NA	TRBJ1-5	NA	TRBV6-5	CASRLTGYSNQPQHF	TGTGCCAGCAGGCTTACAGGTTATAGCAATCAGCCCCAGCATTTT
NA	TRBJ2-5	few	TRBV7-2	CASSFRGASQETQYF	TGTGCCAGCAGCTTCCGGGGGGCTAGCCAAGAGACCCAGTACTTC
NA	TRBJ1-1	NA	TRBV2	CASRARLVNTEAFF	TGTGCCAGCAGAGCTCGACTGGTGAACACTGAAGCTTTCTTT
TRBD1	TRBJ1-2	NA	TRBV27	CASSPRQGFDYGYTF	TGTGCCAGCAGTCCCAGACAGGGGTTCGATTATGGCTACACCTTC
NA	TRBJ1-6	once	TRBV6-5	CASRSENSPLHF	TGTGCCAGCAGATCCGAGAATTCACCCCTCCACTTT
NA	TRBJ2-2	NA	TRBV5-4	CASSRASNTGELFF	TGTGCCAGCAGCAGGGCTTCGAACACCGGGGAGCTGTTTTTT
TRBD1	TRBJ2-7	NA	TRBV20-1	CSASSRDSSSYEQYF	TGCAGTGCTAGTAGCCGGGACAGCAGCTCCTACGAGCAGTACTTC
TRBD1	TRBJ1-5	NA	TRBV5-1	CASSPGTGDRGQPQHF	TGCGCCAGCAGCCCCGGGACAGGGGATCGAGGACAGCCCCAGCATTTT
TRBD1	TRBJ1-3	NA	TRBV4-2	CASSQDITGALNTIYF	TGTGCCAGCAGCCAAGATATCACAGGGGCCCTGAACACCATATATTTT
NA	TRBJ1-6	NA	TRBV7-9	CASSYNRNRRDSPLHF	TGTGCCAGCAGCTATAACCGGAACAGGCGGGATTCACCCCTCCACTTT
NA	TRBJ1-2	NA	TRBV30	CAWRQSGGGYTF	TGTGCCTGGAGGCAGTCGGGGGGTGGCTACACCTTC
NA	TRBJ1-5	NA	TRBV2	CASSGQRNQPQHF	TGTGCCAGCAGTGGACAGAGAAATCAGCCCCAGCATTTT
NA	TRBJ2-7	NA	TRBV15	CATSRDGGHLEQYF	TGTGCCACCAGCAGAGATGGGGGGCACCTCGAGCAGTACTTC
TRBD1	TRBJ2-5	NA	TRBV11-2	CASSPGTGGETQYF	TGTGCCAGCAGCCCCGGGACAGGGGGCGAGACCCAGTACTTC
NA	TRBJ2-7	NA	TRBV7-9	CASSPYDGNEQYF	TGTGCCAGCAGCCCTTATGACGGTAACGAGCAGTACTTC